This record covers a single T cell receptor (beta chain). This sample was taken from a study of blood T cell repertoires in COVID-19. Study-level information: The United States, Italy and Spain provided the acute and convalescent COVID-19 samples.

Germline CDR1 and CDR2: LNHNV and YYDKDF (reference sequence). The CDR3 contains 18 residues. V was clipped by 0 bases and J by 2 bases; unmatched bases: 11. Methods used by the authors: From reference gene primer amplification, estimates of nucleated cell counts were derived. The method was immunoSEQ multiplex PCR; TCRdb's version includes in-frame clones alone and lacks a portion of them. V, J and clone size were drawn from that table, and D and trimming were deduced from the DNA. The sample lists around 390,000 clones; 80% to 90% were seen once. Sequencing was carried out using PBMCs or T cells enriched from blood (not recorded which). The origin of this receptor is a woman between 50 and 59 years old who had recovered from COVID-19. The gene calls are TRBV15 and TRBJ2-3, with 7 bases matching TRBD2. The CDR3 nucleotides are TGTGCCACCAGCAGAGATCCCAATGTGGGGGGGGTCACAGATACGCAGTATTTT. This translates into CATSRDPNVGGVTDTQYF. Full variable domain (missing parts from reference TRBV15 and TRBJ2-3): DAMVIQNPRYQVTQFGKPVTLSCSQTLNHNVMYWYQQKSSQAPKLLFHYYDKDFNNEADTPDNFQSRRPNTSFCFLDIRSPGLGDTAMYLCATSRDPNVGGVTDTQYFGPGTRLTVL.